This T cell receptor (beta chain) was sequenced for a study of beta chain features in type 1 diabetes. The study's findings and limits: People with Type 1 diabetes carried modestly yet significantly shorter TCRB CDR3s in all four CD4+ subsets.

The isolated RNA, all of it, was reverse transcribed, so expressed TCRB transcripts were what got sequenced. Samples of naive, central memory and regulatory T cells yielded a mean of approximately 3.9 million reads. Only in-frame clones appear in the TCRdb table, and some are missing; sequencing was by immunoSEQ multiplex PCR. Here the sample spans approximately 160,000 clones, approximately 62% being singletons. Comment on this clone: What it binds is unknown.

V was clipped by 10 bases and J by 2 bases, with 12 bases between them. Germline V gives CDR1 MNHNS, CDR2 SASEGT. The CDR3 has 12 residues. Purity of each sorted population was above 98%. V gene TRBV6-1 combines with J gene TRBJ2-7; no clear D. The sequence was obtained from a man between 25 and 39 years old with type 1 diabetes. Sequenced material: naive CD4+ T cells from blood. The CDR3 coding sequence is TGTGCCACCTCCGGTGGAACCTACGAGCAGTACTTC. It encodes CATSGGTYEQYF.